The rows below give T cell receptor beta chains drawn from one sample of a study of blood T cell repertoires in COVID-19. The method was immunoSEQ multiplex PCR; TCRdb's version includes in-frame clones alone and lacks a portion of them. The sample gives around 260,000 clones, approximately 90% of which show up once; around 0.8% is in the top ten. Sequencing was performed on peripheral blood. The receptors come from a man aged 25-45 years with acute or convalescent COVID-19. Each CDR3 is given with its conserved first and last residue. D genes are given only for firm matches. Expanded clones are given a class, and other clones once, few, many or no size at all.

length: 14; D: TRBD1; size: .; V: TRBV4-2; J: TRBJ2-4; CDR3: CASSQGDSSNIQYF; DNA: TGTGCCAGCAGCCAGGGGGACAGCTCAAACATTCAGTACTTC
length: 15; D: TRBD2; size: .; V: TRBV14; J: TRBJ2-1; CDR3: CASSQAVAGFGEQFF; DNA: TGTGCCAGCAGCCAAGCCGTAGCGGGATTCGGTGAGCAGTTCTTC
length: 13; D: .; size: .; V: TRBV5-4; J: TRBJ1-2; CDR3: CAGSDTSNYGYTF; DNA: TGTGCCGGTTCAGACACCTCTAACTATGGCTACACCTTC
length: 14; D: .; size: .; V: TRBV5-4; J: TRBJ2-1; CDR3: CASSQALVLNEQFF; DNA: TGTGCCAGCAGCCAGGCTCTGGTCCTTAATGAGCAGTTCTTC
length: 13; D: .; size: .; V: TRBV28; J: TRBJ1-2; CDR3: CASGYGTPPGYTF; DNA: TGTGCCAGCGGGTACGGGACACCACCTGGCTACACCTTC
length: 13; D: .; size: .; V: TRBV2; J: TRBJ2-7; CDR3: CASIEGLEEEQYF; DNA: TGTGCCAGCATCGAGGGCCTAGAGGAGGAGCAGTACTTC
length: 12; D: .; size: once; V: TRBV12-3/TRBV12-4; J: TRBJ1-3; CDR3: CASSLPGNTIYF; DNA: TGTGCCAGCAGCCTTCCTGGAAACACCATATATTTT
length: 15; D: TRBD1; size: .; V: TRBV5-5; J: TRBJ2-3; CDR3: CASSLGDRSTDTQYF; DNA: TGTGCCAGCAGCTTGGGGGACAGAAGCACAGATACGCAGTATTTT
length: 15; D: .; size: .; V: TRBV7-6; J: TRBJ1-5; CDR3: CASSLDPGSGQPQHF; DNA: TGTGCCAGCAGCTTAGACCCGGGTAGCGGTCAGCCCCAGCATTTT
length: 15; D: TRBD2; size: .; V: TRBV28; J: TRBJ2-7; CDR3: CASRPWREIPYEQYF; DNA: TGTGCCAGCAGACCCTGGCGGGAGATTCCCTACGAGCAGTACTTC
length: 14; D: TRBD1; size: once; V: TRBV2; J: TRBJ1-2; CDR3: CASSGQGAGYGYTF; DNA: TGTGCCAGCAGTGGACAGGGGGCGGGTTATGGCTACACCTTC